These 9 T cell receptor beta chains were all obtained from the same sample, sequenced in a study of CD8+ T cells in alopecia areata. As to treatment: oral pan-JAK inhibitor, 5-10 mg twice daily. Following extraction, RNA underwent reverse transcription to cDNA, which served as the sequencing template. The assay was immunoSEQ multiplex PCR, and TCRdb's table has in-frame clones only and misses some. The repertoire holds about 120,000 clones, with around 50% as singletons. Sequences were derived from CD8+ T cells sorted from blood, sampled at week 24, from a patient treated with tofacitinib. These receptors all stem from a human donor with alopecia areata.

About this clone: One end of the junction is discordant with germline, which a read error may explain. This chain uses TRBV13 with TRBJ2-5; 7 bases are a match to TRBD2. The germline CDR1 and CDR2 sequences are PRHDT and FYEKMQ (reference sequence). The length of the CDR3 is 13 residues. CDR3 sequence reads: CASSPGRGLRAHF. In nucleotides, the CDR3 is TGTGCCAGCAGCCCAGGTAGGGGACTACGAGCTCACTTC.

The chain couples TRBV13 to TRBJ1-6, with D hard to call. The V end lost 7 bases, the J end lost 13 bases, and 23 bases lay between the germline ends. Germline V gene data show CDR1 as PRHDT and CDR2 as FYEKMQ (reference sequence). The CDR3 has 15 amino acids. In nucleotides, the CDR3 is TGTGCCAGCACTCCAACCGGCGTCGCCTTGGGGCCCCTCCACTTT. This translates into CASTPTGVALGPLHF.

The chain employs TRBV9 and TRBJ2-7; possible D gene TRBD2, 7 bases. The CDR3 sequence is 15 residues long. Trimming took off 5 bases at V and 0 bases at J, with 15 bases between the two ends. Germline values: CDR1 SGDLS, CDR2 YYNGEE. The CDR3 nucleotides are TGTGCCAGCAGTCCCCTCGCGGGGGCCTCCTACGAGCAGTACTTC. It translates to CASSPLAGASYEQYF.

This clone was picked up a small number of times. The genes are TRBV13 and TRBJ2-3; D perhaps matches TRBD2 (6 bases). The germline CDR1 and CDR2 sequences are PRHDT and FYEKMQ (reference sequence). The CDR3 extends over 16 amino acids. V lost 6 bases and J lost 2, with 18 bases in between. DNA for the CDR3: TGTGCCAGCAGTAATACCCCCAGCGGGCTCACAGATACGCAGTATTTT. Residues: CASSNTPSGLTDTQYF.

This clone occurred once. This chain links TRBV6-1 with TRBJ1-1; perhaps TRBD1 as D (5 bases). CDR1 MNHNS and CDR2 SASEGT come from the germline V gene. Trimming pared 2 bases from V and 1 base from J, leaving 11 bases between. The CDR3 loop spans 15 amino acids. CDR3 region: CASSELLGTNTEAFF. The CDR3 DNA sequence: TGTGCCAGCAGTGAACTGTTGGGGACGAACACTGAAGCTTTCTTT.

The table lists this clone with a count of one. This chain connects TRBV11-3 to TRBJ2-7, with 10 positions matching TRBD1. CDR3 length equals 16 residues. V lost 2 bases to trimming and J lost 3 bases; unmatched junction nucleotides: 7. From germline, CDR1 is SGHNT and CDR2 YENEEA. In nucleotides, the CDR3 is TGTGCCAGCAGCTTATCGACAGGGGGCCTCATCTACGAGCAGTACTTC. This translates into CASSLSTGGLIYEQYF. The whole variable domain, filled in from reference TRBV11-3 and TRBJ2-7, reads EAGVVQSPRYKIIEKKQPVAFWCNPISGHNTLYWYLQNLGQGPELLIRYENEEAVDDSQLPKDRFSAERLKGVDSTLKIQPAELGDSAVYLCASSLSTGGLIYEQYFGPGTRLTVT.

V usage is TRBV4-1 and J usage is TRBJ1-1; 8 bases map to TRBD1. With V trimmed by 1 base and J by 9 bases, 1 base remained unmatched. The CDR3 extends over 12 amino acids. The germline V gene encodes CDR1 MGHRA and CDR2 YSYEKL. The CDR3 is CASSQGDRKAFF. In nucleotides, the CDR3 is TGCGCCAGCAGCCAAGGGGACAGGAAAGCTTTCTTT.

This clone was seen more than once but under ten times. The chain uses TRBV7-6 and TRBJ2-2, with a weak D call TRBD2 (6 bases). The CDR3 extends over 15 amino acids. Germline V gives CDR1 SGHVS, CDR2 FNYEAQ. With 7 bases removed from V and 1 base from J, the gap between germline ends came to 13 bases. CDR3 region: CASTPWGGNTGELFF. CDR3 sequence (DNA): TGTGCCAGCACCCCGTGGGGAGGGAACACCGGGGAGCTGTTTTTT.

This clone appeared a few times. The gene calls are TRBV29-1 and TRBJ2-2, with no clear D. V was clipped by 6 bases and J by 6 bases, with 8 bases between them. Germline V gene data show CDR1 as SQVTM and CDR2 as ANQGSEA. This CDR3 comprises 11 residues. This CDR3 reads CSVAPAGELFF. CDR3 nucleotides: TGCAGCGTAGCGCCCGCCGGGGAGCTGTTTTTT.